The next 16 T cell receptor beta chains were all read from a single sample in a study of shared clonotypes between healthy human individuals. The repertoire was sequenced with immunoSEQ multiplex PCR; TCRdb's copy has only in-frame clones and lacks some. The repertoire holds over 2,000,000 clones, with just over 90% as singletons. Naive CD8 isolation took CD45RO-negative cells positively selected for CCR7 and excluded terminally differentiated effector memory CD45RA+ cells. The specimen was naive CD8+ T cells from PBMCs. The receptors come from a man between 18 and 29 years old in good health. Some clones in this sample may be carry-over from other donors' samples.

The rearrangement links TRBV7-9 to TRBJ2-5, with 8 positions matching TRBD1. Germline V gene data show CDR1 as SEHNR and CDR2 as FQNEAQ (reference sequence). Trimming cost V 5 bases and J 5 bases; bases outside gene matches: 13. This CDR3 region has 16 residues. The CDR3 sequence: CASSLRQGSFEETQYF. The CDR3 DNA reads TGTGCCAGCAGCCTCAGACAGGGGAGCTTTGAGGAGACCCAGTACTTC.

The rearrangement joins TRBV7-9 to TRBJ2-5; the match to TRBD2 covers 11 bases. With 5 bases clipped from V and 4 bases from J, the junction kept 12 bases outside the gene matches. The CDR3 length is 17 residues. The germline V gene has CDR1 SEHNR and CDR2 FQNEAQ (reference sequence). CDR3 residues: CASSPRTSGLGAETQYF. CDR3 DNA sequence: TGTGCCAGCAGCCCGCGGACTAGCGGGCTTGGAGCAGAGACCCAGTACTTC. Complete variable domain (other parts from reference TRBV7-9 and TRBJ2-5): DTGVSQNPRHKITKRGQNVTFRCDPISEHNRLYWYRQTLGQGPEFLTYFQNEAQLEKSRLLSDRFSAERPKGSFSTLEIQRTEQGDSAMYLCASSPRTSGLGAETQYFGPGTRLLVL.

This chain uses TRBV13 with TRBJ1-1; maybe TRBD1 (5 bases). The CDR3 spans 15 residues. The germline V and J ends were trimmed by 0 bases and 2 bases, with 10 bases remaining between them. Germline values: CDR1 PRHDT, CDR2 FYEKMQ (reference sequence). The CDR3 reads CASSLGGRGNTEAFF. For the CDR3, the DNA is TGTGCCAGCAGCTTAGGGGGAAGGGGAAACACTGAAGCTTTCTTT.

J is TRBJ2-4 and V is TRBV28, with D hard to call. The germline CDR1 and CDR2 sequences are MDHEN and SYDVKM. Trimming removed 8 bases at V and 1 base at J, with 18 bases between. This CDR3 contains 16 residues. The CDR3 here is CASAAKRVVAKNIQYF. CDR3 sequence (DNA): TGTGCCAGCGCCGCGAAGCGAGTTGTCGCCAAAAACATTCAGTACTTC.

This chain uses TRBV4-3 with TRBJ2-7; D might be TRBD2 (5 bases). Germline V CDR1 and CDR2: LGHNA, YSLEER. Trimming cost V 1 base and J 3 bases, with 13 bases left between them. CDR3 size: 15 residues. The CDR3 region is CASSQGETSGYEQYF. The CDR3 bases are TGCGCCAGCAGCCAAGGTGAGACGAGCGGCTACGAGCAGTACTTC.

The V and J genes are TRBV27 and TRBJ2-5, with D possibly called TRBD1 or TRBD2 (7 bases each). The CDR3 is made up of 15 amino acids. CDR1 and CDR2 from the germline V gene are MNHEY and SMNVEV (reference sequence). V lost 6 bases and J 4 bases, leaving 18 bases between the germline ends. CDR3 protein: CASSWGGGVRETQYF. CDR3 nucleotide sequence: TGTGCCAGCAGCTGGGGAGGGGGCGTACGAGAGACCCAGTACTTC.

Here the CDR3 DNA reads TGTGCCAGCAGCCTCCCCCCCGGAGGGCCTCGTACAGATACGCAGTATTTT. It encodes CASSLPPGGPRTDTQYF. V is TRBV7-2 and J is TRBJ2-3; D perhaps matches TRBD2 (6 bases). The CDR3 has 17 residues. The germline gives CDR1 SGHTA, CDR2 FQGNSA. V gave up 5 bases and J gave up 3 bases, with 21 bases separating them.

The chain recombines TRBV7-9 with TRBJ2-7, with D tentatively TRBD1 or TRBD2 (5 bases each). Looked up from germline, CDR1 is SEHNR and CDR2 is FQNEAQ (reference sequence). The ends were cut back, 5 bases at V and 5 bases at J, with 28 bases in the middle. The CDR3 sequence is 18 residues long. For the CDR3, the DNA is TGTGCCAGCAGCCCTCCGGTCGATACTAGACAGTGGGCTAACGAGCAGTACTTC. This translates into CASSPPVDTRQWANEQYF.

On this clone: The same CDR3 is also encoded by other DNA sequences in this sample. V and J are TRBV7-2 and TRBJ2-7, with D possibly TRBD2 on 6 matching bases. In germline, CDR1 is SGHTA, CDR2 FQGNSA. The V and J ends lost 0 bases and 1 base respectively, with 7 bases between them. The CDR3 consists of 14 residues. CDR3 sequence (DNA): TGTGCCAGCAGCTTAGCCGGGACTTCCTACGAGCAGTACTTC. It encodes CASSLAGTSYEQYF.

This rearrangement joins TRBV7-2 to TRBJ2-7, with a weak D call TRBD1 (5 bases). V was clipped by 1 base and J by 1 base, with 14 bases between them. CDR3 length: 16 residues. The germline V gene encodes CDR1 SGHTA and CDR2 FQGNSA. This CDR3 reads CASSLVRAGFSYEQYF. CDR3 coding DNA: TGTGCCAGCAGCTTAGTTCGGGCAGGGTTTTCCTACGAGCAGTACTTC.

The rearrangement joins TRBV4-1 to TRBJ1-5, with D perhaps matching TRBD1 (5 bases). The germline CDR1 and CDR2 sequences are MGHRA and YSYEKL. The CDR3 is made up of 16 amino acids. V shed 4 bases and J shed 6 bases, with 19 bases lying between them. In DNA, the CDR3 is TGCGCCAGCAGCCCATTATCCGGGGCGGTGGGTCAGCCCCAGCATTTT. This translates into CASSPLSGAVGQPQHF.

The chain carries TRBV4-1 and TRBJ2-3; 10 bases align to TRBD2. Unmatched junction bases numbered 11, after V lost 5 bases and J lost 3 bases. The CDR3 extends over 17 amino acids. CDR1 and CDR2 from the germline V gene are MGHRA and YSYEKL. The CDR3 DNA is TGCGCCAGCAGCGGCCGGACTAGCGGAGACAGTACAGATACGCAGTATTTT. Residues: CASSGRTSGDSTDTQYF.

The chain employs TRBV7-8 and TRBJ1-5; D unresolved. Per the germline V gene, CDR1 is SGHVS and CDR2 is FQNEAQ. Trimming cost V 2 bases and J 0 bases, with 8 bases left between them. This CDR3 is 15 amino acids long. The CDR3 protein is CASSLQGNSNQPQHF. CDR3 DNA: TGTGCCAGCAGCTTACAAGGGAATAGCAATCAGCCCCAGCATTTT.

The rearrangement uses TRBV15 and TRBJ2-5; tentatively, D is TRBD2 (6 bases). This CDR3 comprises 14 residues. Germline V CDR1 and CDR2: LNHNV, YYDKDF (reference sequence). V dropped 5 bases and J dropped 0 bases, with 10 bases sitting between them. CDR3 sequence reads: CATSRRDYQETQYF. The CDR3 DNA reads TGTGCCACCAGCCGCCGGGACTACCAAGAGACCCAGTACTTC. Together with reference TRBV15 and TRBJ2-5, the CDR3 gives the full variable domain: DAMVIQNPRYQVTQFGKPVTLSCSQTLNHNVMYWYQQKSSQAPKLLFHYYDKDFNNEADTPDNFQSRRPNTSFCFLDIRSPGLGDTAMYLCATSRRDYQETQYFGPGTRLLVL.

This clone turned up a few times. The V and J genes are TRBV21-1 and TRBJ1-5; the DNA was not used to check the table's D call, TRBD1. TRBV21-1 is tagged as a pseudogene. This CDR3 region has 13 residues. This chain's CDR3 is CASSDRNNQPQHF. CDR3 DNA sequence: TGTGCCAGCTCAGACAGGAACAATCAGCCCCAGCATTTT.

This rearrangement joins TRBV5-5 to TRBJ2-7; TRBD2 matches 10 bases. The CDR3 has 14 amino acids. Trimming at V came to 4 bases and at J to 2 bases, leaving 3 bases not matched to a gene. Per germline, CDR1 SGHKS and CDR2 YYEKEE (reference sequence). The CDR3 spells CASSEREGPYEQYF. The CDR3 DNA is TGTGCCAGCAGCGAGCGGGAGGGCCCCTACGAGCAGTACTTC.